This entry lists 20 T cell receptor beta chains sequenced from one sample in a study of T cell responses to AZD1222 COVID-19 vaccine. Profiling relied on immunoSEQ multiplex PCR, and the TCRdb table lists in-frame clones only, not all of them. In the table there are about 120,000 clones, 80% to 90% of which are singletons. This specimen was peripheral blood, taken on day 0 of MenACWY control vaccination. These receptors were collected from an adult in good health.

The chain has TRBV19 and TRBJ2-6; D uncertain. Trimming removed 5 bases from V and 2 bases from J, with 7 bases in between. The CDR3 runs to 14 residues. Germline assignment: CDR1 LNHDA and CDR2 SQIVND (reference sequence). CDR3 sequence reads: CASSLSPGANVLTF. CDR3 bases: TGTGCCAGTAGTCTCTCCCCTGGGGCCAACGTCCTGACTTTC.

This CDR3 is CASSKQGDYGYTF. CDR3 DNA: TGTGCCAGCTCAAAACAGGGTGACTATGGCTACACCTTC. This sequence joins TRBV18 and TRBJ1-2; weak D call: TRBD1 (6 bases). V was pared by 5 bases and J by 3 bases, with 10 bases between. Germline loops: CDR1 KGHSH, CDR2 LQKENI. The CDR3 has 13 amino acids.

This clone occurred a few times. The V and J genes are TRBV2 and TRBJ2-7, with TRBD1 matching 7 bases. Germline V CDR1 and CDR2: SNHLY, FYNNEI. The CDR3 totals 13 residues. Trimming cost V 8 bases and J 2 bases; bases outside gene matches: 6. The CDR3 here is CASSKDRTYEQYF. CDR3 coding DNA: TGTGCCAGCTCCAAGGACAGGACCTACGAGCAGTACTTC.

The chain has TRBV27 and TRBJ1-4; 8 positions agree with TRBD1. Losses at the gene ends were 6 bases for V and 5 bases for J; bases not matched to a gene: 5. CDR3 length: 14 amino acids. CDR1 and CDR2 (germline): MNHEY, SMNVEV (reference sequence). CDR3 loop: CASRRQGPNEKLFF. CDR3 in DNA: TGTGCCAGCAGGAGACAGGGGCCGAATGAAAAACTGTTTTTT.

V gene TRBV7-2 combines with J gene TRBJ1-2; 10 nucleotides align to TRBD1. V trimming: 5 bases; J trimming: 8 bases; junction bases outside the gene matches: 11. Germline-derived CDR1 and CDR2 are SGHTA and FQGNSA. The CDR3 runs to 15 residues. The CDR3 sequence is CASSPISTGGGGYTF. CDR3 DNA sequence: TGTGCCAGCAGCCCAATATCGACAGGGGGCGGAGGCTACACCTTC.

This chain connects TRBV28 to TRBJ1-1; D is unclear. The length of the CDR3 is 12 residues. In germline, CDR1 is MDHEN, CDR2 SYDVKM. Trimming left V 3 bases short and J 1 base short, with 3 bases between. The CDR3 sequence is CASSLQNTEAFF. For the CDR3, the DNA is TGTGCCAGCAGTTTGCAGAACACTGAAGCTTTCTTT.

Here the CDR3 reads CASSSGLAGDHEQYF. CDR3 coding DNA: TGCGCCAGCAGCTCGGGACTAGCGGGGGATCACGAGCAGTACTTC. This chain links TRBV5-1 with TRBJ2-7; 14 bases align to TRBD2. Trimming took 3 bases from V and 5 from J; bases not matched to a gene: 4. The V gene's germline CDR1 is SGHRS and CDR2 YFSETQ. The length of the CDR3 is 15 residues.

The chain has TRBV9 and TRBJ2-5; 9 nucleotides agree with TRBD1. This CDR3 has 17 residues. Germline V gene lookup returns CDR1 SGDLS and CDR2 YYNGEE. With 0 bases clipped from V and 4 bases from J, the junction kept 10 bases outside the gene matches. CDR3 nucleotides: TGTGCCAGCAGCGTAGGCACAGGGGGCTCGACAAGAGAGACCCAGTACTTC. It is translated as CASSVGTGGSTRETQYF.

The chain is built from TRBV9 and TRBJ2-1, with TRBD2 matching over 11 bases. CDR1 and CDR2 from the germline V gene are SGDLS and YYNGEE. The CDR3 is 16 residues long. The trim removed 3 bases at V and 2 bases at J, leaving 4 bases unmatched. The CDR3 coding sequence is TGTGCCAGCAGCGCCTTAGCGGGGGGGACCTACAATGAGCAGTTCTTC. It codes for CASSALAGGTYNEQFF. Supplemented by reference TRBV9 and TRBJ2-1, the full variable domain reads DSGVTQTPKHLITATGQRVTLRCSPRSGDLSVYWYQQSLDQGLQFLIQYYNGEERAKGNILERFSAQQFPDLHSELNLSSLELGDSALYFCASSALAGGTYNEQFFGPGTRLTVL.

The V gene is TRBV4-2, the J gene TRBJ1-3, with 10 positions matching TRBD1. V shed 2 bases, J shed 0 bases, and the junction held 7 bases outside the gene matches. Germline V CDR1 and CDR2: LGHNA, YNFKEQ. This CDR3 comprises 18 residues. CDR3 residues: CASSQPGQGTSSGNTIYF. The CDR3 DNA follows: TGTGCCAGCAGCCAACCGGGACAGGGGACAAGCTCTGGAAACACCATATATTTT.

This chain joins TRBV7-2 and TRBJ2-1; 9 bases match TRBD2. Germline CDR1 reads SGHTA; CDR2 reads FQGNSA. Losses at the gene ends were 4 bases for V and 6 bases for J; bases not matched to a gene: 4. CDR3 size: 14 residues. CDR3 residues: CASSSAGGPNEQFF. The CDR3 nucleotides read TGTGCCAGCAGCTCCGCGGGGGGGCCCAATGAGCAGTTCTTC.

CDR3 sequence (DNA): TGTGCCAGCAGCCAGCTACCTCGGCCACAGAGGGCCACTGAAGCTTTCTTT. Amino acid sequence: CASSQLPRPQRATEAFF. The chain couples TRBV3-1 (or the pseudogene TRBV3-2) to TRBJ1-1; D unresolved. Germline V gene data show CDR1 as LGHDT and CDR2 as YNNKEL (reference sequence). The CDR3 totals 17 residues. Trimming left V 3 bases short and J 4 bases short, with 21 bases between.

J is TRBJ2-1 and V is TRBV30; D tentatively fits TRBD1 or TRBD2 (6 bases each). CDR1 and CDR2 (germline): GTSNPN, SVGIG (reference sequence). Trimming left V 5 bases short and J 2 bases short, with 10 bases between. This CDR3 is built from 13 residues. The CDR3 coding sequence is TGTGCCTGGGCGGAGGGGGCCTACAATGAGCAGTTCTTC. Protein product: CAWAEGAYNEQFF.

As to this clone: This specimen includes other DNA sequences encoding the same CDR3. The V and J genes are TRBV7-2 and TRBJ2-3; D call uncertain. The CDR3 runs to 13 residues. V lost 0 bases and J 1 base, leaving 2 bases between the germline ends. Germline V lookup: CDR1 SGHTA, CDR2 FQGNSA. DNA for the CDR3: TGTGCCAGCAGCTTAGCCCGCACAGATACGCAGTATTTT. Translating gives CASSLARTDTQYF.

The chain employs TRBV9 and TRBJ2-3; D remains ambiguous. The CDR3 length is 15 residues. Trimming pared 2 bases from V and 2 bases from J, leaving 12 bases between. Per the germline V gene, CDR1 is SGDLS and CDR2 is YYNGEE. CDR3 in DNA: TGTGCCAGCAGCGTGGACCTCCAGGACACAGATACGCAGTATTTT. Its protein product is CASSVDLQDTDTQYF.

V gene TRBV5-1 combines with J gene TRBJ1-1; D ambiguous. The germline V gene encodes CDR1 SGHRS and CDR2 YFSETQ. The CDR3 runs 12 residues. Trimming left V 6 bases short and J 0 bases short, with 6 bases between. The CDR3 DNA reads TGCGCCAGCAACAACATGAACACTGAAGCTTTCTTT. This encodes CASNNMNTEAFF. Full variable domain (outside the CDR3, taken from reference TRBV5-1 and TRBJ1-1): KAGVTQTPRYLIKTRGQQVTLSCSPISGHRSVSWYQQTPGQGLQFLFEYFSETQRNKGNFPGRFSGRQFSNSRSEMNVSTLELGDSALYLCASNNMNTEAFFGQGTRLTVV.

This clone was counted only a few times. This chain joins TRBV11-2 and TRBJ1-1; no clear D gene. V dropped 2 bases and J dropped 11 bases, with 21 bases sitting between them. The length of the CDR3 is 15 residues. Germline lookup yields CDR1 SGHAT and CDR2 FQNNGV. In DNA form, the CDR3 reads TGTGCCAGCAGCTTATTGGGCCGAAAAGAATTAGGGGCTTTCTTT. Its protein product is CASSLLGRKELGAFF.

The chain couples TRBV4-2 to TRBJ1-3; D not certain. The CDR3 spans 13 residues. Germline V gives CDR1 LGHNA, CDR2 YNFKEQ. With 0 bases removed from V and 4 bases from J, the gap between germline ends came to 4 bases. The CDR3 protein is CASSQDQGNTIYF. The CDR3, as DNA: TGTGCCAGCAGCCAAGATCAGGGAAACACCATATATTTT.

V and J are TRBV5-5 and TRBJ1-4; D remains ambiguous. The CDR3 is 14 residues long. Germline CDR1 reads SGHKS; CDR2 reads YYEKEE (reference sequence). Trimming stripped 4 bases from V and 7 bases from J, with 14 bases between. CDR3: CASSEGLHGEKLFF. DNA for the CDR3: TGTGCCAGCAGCGAGGGCCTCCATGGTGAAAAACTGTTTTTT.

This rearrangement joins TRBV5-6 to TRBJ1-3, with 10 bases identical to TRBD1. Germline V gene data show CDR1 as SGHDT and CDR2 as YYEEEE. This CDR3 is 14 amino acids long. V shed 3 bases, J shed 7 bases, and the junction held 4 bases outside the gene matches. CDR3 residues: CASSSGQGINTIYF. In nucleotides, the CDR3 is TGTGCCAGCAGCTCGGGACAGGGGATCAACACCATATATTTT.